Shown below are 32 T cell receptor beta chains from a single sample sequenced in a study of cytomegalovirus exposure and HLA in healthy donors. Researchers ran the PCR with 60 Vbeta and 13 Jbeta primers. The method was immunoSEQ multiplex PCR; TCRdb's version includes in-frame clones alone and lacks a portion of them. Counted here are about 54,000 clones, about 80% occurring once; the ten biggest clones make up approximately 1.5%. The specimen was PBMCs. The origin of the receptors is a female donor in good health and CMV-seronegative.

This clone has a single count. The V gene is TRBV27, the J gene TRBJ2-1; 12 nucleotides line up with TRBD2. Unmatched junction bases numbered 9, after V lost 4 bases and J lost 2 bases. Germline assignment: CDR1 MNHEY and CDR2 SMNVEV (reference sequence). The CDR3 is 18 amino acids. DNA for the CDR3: TGTGCCAGCAGTTCGCATCTATGGACTAGCGGGGCCTACAATGAGCAGTTCTTC. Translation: CASSSHLWTSGAYNEQFF.

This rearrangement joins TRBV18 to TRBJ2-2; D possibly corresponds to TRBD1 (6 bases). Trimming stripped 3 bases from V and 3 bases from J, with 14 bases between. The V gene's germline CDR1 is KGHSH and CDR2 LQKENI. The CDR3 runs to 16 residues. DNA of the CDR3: TGTGCCAGCTCACCTTCCAAGGACAGAGACACCGGGGAGCTGTTTTTT. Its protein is CASSPSKDRDTGELFF.

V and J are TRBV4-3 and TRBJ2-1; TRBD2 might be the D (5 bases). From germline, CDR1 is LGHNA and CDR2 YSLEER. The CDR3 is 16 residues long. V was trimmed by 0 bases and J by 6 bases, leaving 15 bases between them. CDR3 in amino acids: CASSQEGLRETNEQFF. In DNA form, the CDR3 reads TGCGCCAGCAGCCAAGAAGGCTTGAGGGAGACCAATGAGCAGTTCTTC.

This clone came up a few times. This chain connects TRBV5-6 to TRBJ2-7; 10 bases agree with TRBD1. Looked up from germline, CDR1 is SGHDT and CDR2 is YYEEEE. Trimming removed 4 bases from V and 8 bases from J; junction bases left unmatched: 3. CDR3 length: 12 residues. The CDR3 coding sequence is TGTGCCAGCAGCGGAGACAGGGGGCAGCAGTACTTC. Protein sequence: CASSGDRGQQYF. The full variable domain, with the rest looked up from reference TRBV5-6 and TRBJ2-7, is DAGVTQSPTHLIKTRGQQVTLRCSPKSGHDTVSWYQQALGQGPQFIFQYYEEEERQRGNFPDRFSGHQFPNYSSELNVNALLLGDSALYLCASSGDRGQQYFGPGTRLTVT.

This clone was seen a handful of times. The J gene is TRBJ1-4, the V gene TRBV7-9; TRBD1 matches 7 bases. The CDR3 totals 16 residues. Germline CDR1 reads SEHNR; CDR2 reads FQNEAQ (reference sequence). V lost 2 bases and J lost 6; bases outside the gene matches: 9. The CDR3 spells CASSLRGGLTDEKLFF. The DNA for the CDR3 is TGTGCCAGCAGCTTACGAGGGGGCTTGACCGATGAAAAACTGTTTTTT.

CDR3: CASSLNTGTGSKGHEQYF. CDR3 DNA: TGTGCCAGCAGCTTAAACACCGGGACAGGGAGTAAGGGCCACGAGCAGTACTTC. J is TRBJ2-7 and V is TRBV11-1; TRBD1 matches 9 bases. Germline CDR1 and CDR2: SGHAT and FQDESV (reference sequence). J gave up 5 bases and V 2 bases, and 16 bases lay outside the gene matches. This CDR3 contains 18 residues.

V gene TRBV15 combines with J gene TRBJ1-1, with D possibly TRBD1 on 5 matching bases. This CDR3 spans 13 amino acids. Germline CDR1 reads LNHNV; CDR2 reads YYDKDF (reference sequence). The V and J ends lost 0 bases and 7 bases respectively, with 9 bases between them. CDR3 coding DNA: TGTGCCACCAGCAGAGATTGGCAGGGTGAAGCTTTCTTT. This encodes CATSRDWQGEAFF.

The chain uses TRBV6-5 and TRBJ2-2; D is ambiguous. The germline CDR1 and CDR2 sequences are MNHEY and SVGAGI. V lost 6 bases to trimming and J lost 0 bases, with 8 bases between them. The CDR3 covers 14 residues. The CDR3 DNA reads TGTGCCAGCAGGCTCCGGGCGAACACCGGGGAGCTGTTTTTT. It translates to CASRLRANTGELFF.

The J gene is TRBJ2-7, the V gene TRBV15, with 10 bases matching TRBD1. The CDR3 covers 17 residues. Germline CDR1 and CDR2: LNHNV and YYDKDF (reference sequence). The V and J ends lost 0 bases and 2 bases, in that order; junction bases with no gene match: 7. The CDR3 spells CATSREKDRGSPYEQYF. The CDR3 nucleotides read TGTGCCACCAGCAGAGAGAAGGACAGGGGGTCCCCCTACGAGCAGTACTTC. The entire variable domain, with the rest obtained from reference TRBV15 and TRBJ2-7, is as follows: DAMVIQNPRYQVTQFGKPVTLSCSQTLNHNVMYWYQQKSSQAPKLLFHYYDKDFNNEADTPDNFQSRRPNTSFCFLDIRSPGLGDTAMYLCATSREKDRGSPYEQYFGPGTRLTVT.

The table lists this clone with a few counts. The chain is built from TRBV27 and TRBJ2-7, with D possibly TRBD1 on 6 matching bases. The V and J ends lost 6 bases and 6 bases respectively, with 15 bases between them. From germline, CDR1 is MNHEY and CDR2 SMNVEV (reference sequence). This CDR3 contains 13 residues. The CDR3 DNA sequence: TGTGCCAGCAGCTATTACAGGGCGGGCGAGCAGTACTTC. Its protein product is CASSYYRAGEQYF.

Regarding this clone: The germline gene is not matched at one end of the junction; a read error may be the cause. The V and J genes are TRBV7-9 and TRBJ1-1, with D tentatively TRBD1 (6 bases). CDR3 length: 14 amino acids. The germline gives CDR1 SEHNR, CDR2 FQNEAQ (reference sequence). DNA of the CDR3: TGTTCCAGCAGCTTAGGACAGCCGAACACTGAAGCTTTCTTT. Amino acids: CSSSLGQPNTEAFF.

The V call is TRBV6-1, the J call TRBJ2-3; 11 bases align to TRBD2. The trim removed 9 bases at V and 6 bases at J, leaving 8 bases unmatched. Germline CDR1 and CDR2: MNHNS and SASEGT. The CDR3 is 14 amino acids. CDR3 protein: CASLRLAGSDTQYF. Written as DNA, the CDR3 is TGTGCCAGTCTCCGACTAGCGGGGTCCGATACGCAGTATTTT.

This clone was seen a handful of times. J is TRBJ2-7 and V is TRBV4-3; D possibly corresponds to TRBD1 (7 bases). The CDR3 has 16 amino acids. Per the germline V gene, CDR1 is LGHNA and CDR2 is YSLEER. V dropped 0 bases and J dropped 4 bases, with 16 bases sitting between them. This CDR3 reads CASSQDLGAGGYEQYF. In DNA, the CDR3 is TGCGCCAGCAGCCAAGATCTGGGGGCAGGGGGGTACGAGCAGTACTTC.

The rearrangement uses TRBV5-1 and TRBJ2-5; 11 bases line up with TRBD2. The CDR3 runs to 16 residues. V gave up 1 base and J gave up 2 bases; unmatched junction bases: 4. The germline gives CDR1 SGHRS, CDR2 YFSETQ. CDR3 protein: CASSLLIAGGQETQYF. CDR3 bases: TGCGCCAGCAGCTTGTTGATAGCGGGGGGGCAAGAGACCCAGTACTTC.

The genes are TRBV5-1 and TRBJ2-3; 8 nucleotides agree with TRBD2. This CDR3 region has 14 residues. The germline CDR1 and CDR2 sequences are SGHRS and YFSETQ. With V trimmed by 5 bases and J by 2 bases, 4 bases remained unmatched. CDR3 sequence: CASSGGGYTDTQYF. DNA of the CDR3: TGCGCCAGCAGTGGCGGGGGGTACACAGATACGCAGTATTTT.

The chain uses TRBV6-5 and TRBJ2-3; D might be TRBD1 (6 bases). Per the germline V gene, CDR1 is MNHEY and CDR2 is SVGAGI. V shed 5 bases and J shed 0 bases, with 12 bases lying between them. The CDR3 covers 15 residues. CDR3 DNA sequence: TGTGCCAGCAGTAAGGCAGGGGACAGCACAGATACGCAGTATTTT. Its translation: CASSKAGDSTDTQYF.

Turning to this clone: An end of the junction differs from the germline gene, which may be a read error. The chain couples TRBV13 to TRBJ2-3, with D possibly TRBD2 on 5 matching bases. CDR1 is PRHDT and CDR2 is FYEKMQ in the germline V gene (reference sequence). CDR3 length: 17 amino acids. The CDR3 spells CASRNPRTDSSTATQYF. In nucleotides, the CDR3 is TGTGCCAGCAGAAATCCCCGGACTGACTCTAGCACAGCTACGCAGTATTTT.

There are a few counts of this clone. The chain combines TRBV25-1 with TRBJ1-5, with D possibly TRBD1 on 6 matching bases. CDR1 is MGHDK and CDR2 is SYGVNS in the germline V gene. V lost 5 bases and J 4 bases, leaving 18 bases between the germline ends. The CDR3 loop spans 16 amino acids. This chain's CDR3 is CASSPRGRGSNQPQHF. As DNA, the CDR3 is TGTGCCAGCAGTCCCCGAGGCAGGGGAAGTAATCAGCCCCAGCATTTT.

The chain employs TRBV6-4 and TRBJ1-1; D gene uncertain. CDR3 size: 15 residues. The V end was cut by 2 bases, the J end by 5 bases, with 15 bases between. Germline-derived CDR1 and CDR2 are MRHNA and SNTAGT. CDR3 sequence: CASSDTASPGTEAFF. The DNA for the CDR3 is TGTGCCAGCAGTGACACCGCGTCCCCGGGAACTGAAGCTTTCTTT.

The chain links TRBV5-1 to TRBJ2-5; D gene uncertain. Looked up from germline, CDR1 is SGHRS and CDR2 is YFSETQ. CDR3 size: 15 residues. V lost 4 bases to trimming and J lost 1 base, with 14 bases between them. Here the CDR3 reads CASSTLPGFQETQYF. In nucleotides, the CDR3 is TGCGCCAGCAGCACTCTTCCGGGTTTCCAAGAGACCCAGTACTTC.

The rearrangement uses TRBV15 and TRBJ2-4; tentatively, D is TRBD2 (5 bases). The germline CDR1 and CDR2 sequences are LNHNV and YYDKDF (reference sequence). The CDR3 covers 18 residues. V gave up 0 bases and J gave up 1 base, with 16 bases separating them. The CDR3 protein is CATSREAGGSGAKNIQYF. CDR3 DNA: TGTGCCACCAGCAGAGAGGCTGGCGGCTCGGGGGCCAAAAACATTCAGTACTTC.

The CDR3, as DNA: TGTGCCAGCAGTTACGGGAGAGGGACTAACTATGGCTACACCTTC. Its translation is CASSYGRGTNYGYTF. This rearrangement joins TRBV6-5 to TRBJ1-2; D is unresolved. The V gene lost 2 bases and the J gene lost 0 bases, with 10 bases spanning the gap. CDR1 and CDR2 from the germline V gene are MNHEY and SVGAGI. The CDR3 length is 15 residues.

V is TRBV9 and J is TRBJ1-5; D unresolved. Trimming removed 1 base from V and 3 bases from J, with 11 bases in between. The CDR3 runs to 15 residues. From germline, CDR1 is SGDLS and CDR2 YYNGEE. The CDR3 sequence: CASSVHGSLNQPQHF. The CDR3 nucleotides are TGTGCCAGCAGCGTACACGGGTCACTCAATCAGCCCCAGCATTTT.

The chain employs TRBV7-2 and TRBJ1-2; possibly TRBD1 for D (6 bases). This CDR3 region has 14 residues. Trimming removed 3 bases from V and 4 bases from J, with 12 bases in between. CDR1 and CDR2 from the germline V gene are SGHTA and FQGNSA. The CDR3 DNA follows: TGTGCCAGCAGCTTCTTACAGGGAACCTATGGCTACACCTTC. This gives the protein CASSFLQGTYGYTF.

The CDR3 loop reads CASSVGVTAGTEAFF. CDR3 nucleotides: TGTGCCAGCAGCGTAGGGGTGACGGCGGGAACTGAAGCTTTCTTT. The gene calls are TRBV9 and TRBJ1-1; D unclear. Between the trimmed V and J ends, which lost 0 bases and 5 bases, there was a span of 14 bases. The germline gives CDR1 SGDLS, CDR2 YYNGEE. The CDR3 runs 15 residues.

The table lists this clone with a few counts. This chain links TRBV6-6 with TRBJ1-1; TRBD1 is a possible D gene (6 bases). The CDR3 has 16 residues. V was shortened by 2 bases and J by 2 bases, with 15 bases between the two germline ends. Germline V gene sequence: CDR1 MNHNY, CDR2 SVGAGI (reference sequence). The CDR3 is CASSYEWRGGNTEAFF. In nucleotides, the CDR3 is TGTGCCAGCAGTTACGAGTGGAGAGGGGGTAACACTGAAGCTTTCTTT.

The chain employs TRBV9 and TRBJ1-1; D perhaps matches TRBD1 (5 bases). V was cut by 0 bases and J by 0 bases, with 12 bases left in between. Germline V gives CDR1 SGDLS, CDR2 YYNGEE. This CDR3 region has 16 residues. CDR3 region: CASSVGPQGMNTEAFF. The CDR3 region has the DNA TGTGCCAGCAGCGTAGGCCCGCAGGGCATGAACACTGAAGCTTTCTTT.

The CDR3, as DNA: TGTGCCAGCAGCCTATCGACAGGGTACGAGCAGTACTTC. It translates to CASSLSTGYEQYF. The chain carries TRBV5-5 and TRBJ2-5, with 7 bases matching TRBD1. The J call may be in error: the DNA end matches TRBJ2-7 better. Germline CDR1 SGHKS, CDR2 YYEKEE (reference sequence). This CDR3 contains 13 residues.

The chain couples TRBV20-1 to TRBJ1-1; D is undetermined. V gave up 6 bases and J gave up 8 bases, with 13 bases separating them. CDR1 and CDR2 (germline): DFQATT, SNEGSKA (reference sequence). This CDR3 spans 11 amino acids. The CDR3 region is CSAPIVEEAFF. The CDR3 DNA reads TGCAGTGCCCCCATCGTCGAGGAAGCTTTCTTT.

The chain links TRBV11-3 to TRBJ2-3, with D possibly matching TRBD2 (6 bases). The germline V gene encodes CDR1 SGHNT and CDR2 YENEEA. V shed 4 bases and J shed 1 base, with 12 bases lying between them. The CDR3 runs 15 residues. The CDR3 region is CASSSSPSGTDTQYF. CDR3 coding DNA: TGTGCCAGCAGCTCATCCCCTAGCGGCACAGATACGCAGTATTTT.

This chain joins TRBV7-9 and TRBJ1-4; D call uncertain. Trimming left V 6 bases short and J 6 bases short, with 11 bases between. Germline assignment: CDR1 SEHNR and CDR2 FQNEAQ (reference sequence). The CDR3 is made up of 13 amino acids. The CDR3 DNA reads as TGTGCCAGCAGTCGTAACAAAGATGAAAAACTGTTTTTT. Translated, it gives CASSRNKDEKLFF.

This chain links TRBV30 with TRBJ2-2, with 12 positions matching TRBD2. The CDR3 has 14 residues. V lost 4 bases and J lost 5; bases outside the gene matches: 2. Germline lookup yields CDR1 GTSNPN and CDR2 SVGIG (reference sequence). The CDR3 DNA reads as TGTGCCTGGACGCTAGCGGGAGGGACCGGGGAGCTGTTTTTT. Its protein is CAWTLAGGTGELFF. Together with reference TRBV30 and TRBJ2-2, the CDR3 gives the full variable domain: SQTIHQWPATLVQPVGSPLSLECTVEGTSNPNLYWYRQAAGRGLQLLFYSVGIGQISSEVPQNLSASRPQDRQFILSSKKLLLSDSGFYLCAWTLAGGTGELFFGEGSRLTVL.